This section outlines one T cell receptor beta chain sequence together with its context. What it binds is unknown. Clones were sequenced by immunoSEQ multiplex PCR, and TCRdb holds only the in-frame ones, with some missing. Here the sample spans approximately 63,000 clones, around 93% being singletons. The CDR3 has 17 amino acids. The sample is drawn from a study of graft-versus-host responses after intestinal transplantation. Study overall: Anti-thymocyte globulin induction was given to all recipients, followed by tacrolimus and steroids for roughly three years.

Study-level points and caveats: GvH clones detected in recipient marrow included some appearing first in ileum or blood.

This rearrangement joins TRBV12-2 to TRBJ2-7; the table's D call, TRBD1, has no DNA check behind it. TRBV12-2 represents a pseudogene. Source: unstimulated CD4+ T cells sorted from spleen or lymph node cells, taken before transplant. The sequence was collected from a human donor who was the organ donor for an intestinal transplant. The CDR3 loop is CASRLVVEGQGRDEQYF. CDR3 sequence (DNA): TGTGCAAGTCGCTTAGTAGTCGAGGGACAGGGGAGAGACGAGCAGTACTTC.